This TCR beta chain was obtained from a study of blood T cell repertoires in COVID-19. Clones were read by immunoSEQ multiplex PCR, and TCRdb kept only the in-frame ones, dropping some. The sample consists of 200,000 to 300,000 clones, approximately 88% of them appearing once. With respect to this clone: Other DNA sequences in this sample translate to the same CDR3.

The J segment lost 4 bases and the V segment lost 0 bases, leaving 0 bases of the junction unmatched. Looked up from germline, CDR1 is WNHNN and CDR2 is SYGVQD (reference sequence). The CDR3 is 14 residues long. Sequenced material: PBMCs or T cells enriched from blood (not recorded which). The chain combines TRBV10-1 with TRBJ2-3; 8 bases line up with TRBD2. The clonotype originates from a woman between 40 and 55 years old with acute COVID-19. The CDR3 here is CASSESSGADTQYF. The CDR3 bases are TGCGCCAGCAGTGAGTCTAGCGGGGCAGATACGCAGTATTTT.